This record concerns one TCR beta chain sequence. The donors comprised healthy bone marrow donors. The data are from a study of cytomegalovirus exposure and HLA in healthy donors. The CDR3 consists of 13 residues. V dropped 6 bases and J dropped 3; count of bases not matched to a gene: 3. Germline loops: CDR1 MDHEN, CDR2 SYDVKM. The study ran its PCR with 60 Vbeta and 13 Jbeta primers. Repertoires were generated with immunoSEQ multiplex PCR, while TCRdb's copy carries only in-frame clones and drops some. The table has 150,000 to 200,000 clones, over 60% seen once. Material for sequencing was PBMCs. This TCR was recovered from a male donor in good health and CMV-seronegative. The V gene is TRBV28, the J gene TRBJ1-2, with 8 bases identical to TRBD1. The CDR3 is CASSRTGYYGYTF. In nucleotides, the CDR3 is TGTGCCAGCAGCCGGACAGGGTACTATGGCTACACCTTC.